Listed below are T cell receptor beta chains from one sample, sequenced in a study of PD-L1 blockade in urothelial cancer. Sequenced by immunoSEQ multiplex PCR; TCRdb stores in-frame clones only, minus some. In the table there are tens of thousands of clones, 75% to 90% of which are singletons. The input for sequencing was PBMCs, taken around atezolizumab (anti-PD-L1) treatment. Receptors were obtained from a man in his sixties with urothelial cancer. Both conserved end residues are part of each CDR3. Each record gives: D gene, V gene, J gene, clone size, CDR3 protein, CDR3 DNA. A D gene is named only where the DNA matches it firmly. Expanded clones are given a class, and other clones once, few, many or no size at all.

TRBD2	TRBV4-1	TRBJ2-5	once	CASSPPRDLAGGQETQYF	TGCGCCAGCAGCCCCCCCCGGGATCTAGCGGGGGGGCAAGAGACCCAGTACTTC
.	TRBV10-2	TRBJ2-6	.	CASSESHTVSGANVLTF	TGCGCCAGCAGTGAGTCCCATACAGTCTCTGGGGCCAACGTCCTGACTTTC
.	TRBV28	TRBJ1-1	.	CASSLPPAGTEAFF	TGTGCCAGCAGTTTACCCCCGGCGGGCACTGAAGCTTTCTTT
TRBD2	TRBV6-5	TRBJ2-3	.	CASRWGGSTDTQYF	TGTGCCAGCCGTTGGGGGGGGAGCACAGATACGCAGTATTTT
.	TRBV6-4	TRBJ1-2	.	CASSQGRGYTF	TGTGCCAGCAGTCAGGGTCGTGGCTACACCTTC
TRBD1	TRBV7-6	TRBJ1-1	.	CASSLARTGNFRNTEAFF	TGTGCCAGCAGCTTAGCTCGGACAGGAAACTTTCGCAACACTGAAGCTTTCTTT
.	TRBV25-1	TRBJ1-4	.	CASSDTTEINEKLFF	TGTGCCAGCAGTGATACGACAGAGATTAATGAAAAACTGTTTTTT
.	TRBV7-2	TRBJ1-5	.	CASSLSQAPNQPQHF	TGTGCCAGCAGCTTGAGTCAGGCGCCCAATCAGCCCCAGCATTTT
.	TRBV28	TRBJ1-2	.	CASRPSKTNYGYTF	TGTGCCAGCAGACCCAGTAAGACTAACTATGGCTACACCTTC
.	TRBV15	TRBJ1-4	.	CATSRDPREEKLFF	TGTGCCACCAGCAGAGATCCAAGGGAGGAAAAACTGTTTTTT
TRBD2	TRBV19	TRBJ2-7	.	CASSSLAGTYEQYF	TGTGCCAGTAGTAGCCTAGCGGGGACCTACGAGCAGTACTTC
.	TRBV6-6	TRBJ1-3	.	CASSSGVSGNTIYF	TGTGCCAGCAGTTCCGGGGTCTCGGGAAACACCATATATTTT
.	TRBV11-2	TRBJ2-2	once	CASSLVLRTVNTGELFF	TGTGCCAGCAGCTTAGTTTTAAGGACAGTAAACACCGGGGAGCTGTTTTTT
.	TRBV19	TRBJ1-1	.	CASHFPGLSGTEAFF	TGTGCCAGCCACTTTCCGGGACTTAGCGGTACTGAAGCTTTCTTT
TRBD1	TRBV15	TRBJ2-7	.	CATSRIGQGHEQYF	TGTGCCACCAGCAGAATAGGACAGGGCCACGAGCAGTACTTC
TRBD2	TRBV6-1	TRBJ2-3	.	CASSEGWLAATDTQYF	TGTGCCAGCAGTGAAGGTTGGCTAGCGGCTACAGATACGCAGTATTTT
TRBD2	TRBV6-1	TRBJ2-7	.	CASRKTGGNSYEQYF	TGTGCCAGCAGGAAAACGGGAGGGAATTCCTACGAGCAGTACTTC
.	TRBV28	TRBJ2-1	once	CASRDTGSNEQFF	TGTGCCAGCAGAGATACAGGTTCCAATGAGCAGTTCTTC
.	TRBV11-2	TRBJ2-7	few	CASTFLQAYEQYF	TGTGCCAGCACCTTCCTACAGGCCTACGAGCAGTACTTC
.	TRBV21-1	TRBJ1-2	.	CASSKVIGVYGYTF	TGTGCCAGCAGCAAAGTTATAGGGGTCTATGGCTACACCTTC
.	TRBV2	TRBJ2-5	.	CASSEGRNGETQYF	TGTGCCAGCAGTGAAGGTCGAAACGGAGAGACCCAGTACTTC
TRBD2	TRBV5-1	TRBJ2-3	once	CASSLGLAGGRDTQYF	TGCGCCAGCAGCTTGGGACTAGCGGGGGGGCGCGATACGCAGTATTTT
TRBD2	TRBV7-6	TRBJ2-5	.	CASGGGGAKGETQYF	TGTGCCAGCGGCGGCGGGGGGGCCAAGGGTGAGACCCAGTACTTC
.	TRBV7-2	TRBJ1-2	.	CASSFNRPNYGYTF	TGTGCCAGCAGCTTTAACAGACCAAACTATGGCTACACCTTC
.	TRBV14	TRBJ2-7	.	CASSQGPGLGYEQYF	TGTGCCAGCAGCCAAGGTCCAGGGTTAGGCTACGAGCAGTACTTC
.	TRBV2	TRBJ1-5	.	CASNRGSPRDYSNQPQHF	TGTGCCAGCAACAGAGGGTCACCGAGGGATTATAGCAATCAGCCCCAGCATTTT
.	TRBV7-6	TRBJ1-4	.	CASSWTASEEKLFF	TGTGCCAGCAGCTGGACAGCCTCAGAGGAAAAACTGTTTTTT
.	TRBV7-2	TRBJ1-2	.	CASSIGQNNYGYTF	TGTGCCAGCAGCATCGGACAGAACAACTATGGCTACACCTTC
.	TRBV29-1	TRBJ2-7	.	CSVEGAGEQYF	TGCAGCGTTGAGGGGGCAGGCGAGCAGTACTTC
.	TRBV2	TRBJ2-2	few	CASSEVVTSGPSSNTGELFF	TGTGCCAGCAGTGAAGTGGTGACTAGTGGTCCCAGTTCGAACACCGGGGAGCTGTTTTTT
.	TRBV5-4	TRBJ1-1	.	CASSNQGSGVNTEAFF	TGTGCCAGCTCAAACCAGGGAAGTGGGGTGAACACTGAAGCTTTCTTT
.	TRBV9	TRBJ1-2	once	CASSASGTDTYGYTF	TGTGCCAGCAGCGCCTCCGGGACTGACACTTATGGCTACACCTTC
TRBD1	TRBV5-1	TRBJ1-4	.	CASSLGDSLNEKLFF	TGCGCCAGCAGCTTGGGGGACAGCCTTAATGAAAAACTGTTTTTT
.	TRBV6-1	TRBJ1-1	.	CATRAPYNTEAFF	TGTGCCACCAGGGCCCCTTACAACACTGAAGCTTTCTTT
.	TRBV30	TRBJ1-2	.	CAWSGEGGGYTF	TGTGCCTGGAGTGGAGAGGGGGGGGGCTACACCTTC
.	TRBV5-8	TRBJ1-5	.	CASSLAGGVNQPQHF	TGTGCCAGCAGCTTGGCCGGGGGAGTCAATCAGCCCCAGCATTTT
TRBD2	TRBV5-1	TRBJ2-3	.	CASTWTSGDTQYF	TGCGCCAGCACCTGGACTAGCGGGGATACGCAGTATTTT
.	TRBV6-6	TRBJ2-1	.	CASIPTGKSSYNEQFF	TGTGCCAGCATACCTACAGGGAAGAGCTCCTACAATGAGCAGTTCTTC
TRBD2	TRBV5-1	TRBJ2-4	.	CASSLAGDHNIQYF	TGCGCCAGCAGCTTAGCGGGGGACCATAACATTCAGTACTTC
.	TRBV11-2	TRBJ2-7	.	CASSSSGGSYEQYF	TGTGCCAGCAGCTCCTCAGGGGGGTCCTACGAGCAGTACTTC
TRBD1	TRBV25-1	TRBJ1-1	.	CASSEYLGGDTEAFF	TGTGCCAGCAGTGAATACTTAGGGGGCGACACTGAAGCTTTCTTT
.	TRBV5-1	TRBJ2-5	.	CASSLVLGRAQETQYF	TGCGCCAGCAGCTTGGTTTTGGGGCGAGCGCAAGAGACCCAGTACTTC
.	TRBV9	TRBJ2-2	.	CASSVHAANTGELFF	TGTGCCAGCAGCGTCCACGCAGCGAACACCGGGGAGCTGTTTTTT
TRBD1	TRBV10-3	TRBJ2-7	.	CAANGDSPYEQYF	TGTGCCGCTAACGGGGACAGTCCCTACGAGCAGTACTTC
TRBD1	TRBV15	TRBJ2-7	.	CATSRLRTGSSYEQYF	TGTGCCACCAGCAGGCTAAGGACAGGGAGCTCCTACGAGCAGTACTTC
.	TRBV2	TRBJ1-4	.	CASREQAEKLFF	TGTGCCAGCAGGGAACAGGCCGAAAAACTGTTTTTT
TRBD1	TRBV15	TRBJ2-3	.	CATSGRTGAEDTQYF	TGTGCCACCAGCGGTCGGACAGGGGCTGAAGATACGCAGTATTTT
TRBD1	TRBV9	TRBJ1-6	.	CASSALTGDSPLHF	TGTGCCAGCAGCGCGCTCACAGGGGATTCACCCCTCCACTTT
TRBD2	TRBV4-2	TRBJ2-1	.	CAFGGGLTYNEQFF	TGTGCCTTCGGCGGGGGGCTGACCTACAATGAGCAGTTCTTC
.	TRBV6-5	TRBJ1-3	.	CASSYRGSGAGNTIYF	TGTGCCAGCAGTTACAGGGGGTCCGGAGCTGGAAACACCATATATTTT
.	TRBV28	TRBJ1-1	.	CASSFFPGTEAFF	TGTGCCAGCAGTTTTTTTCCGGGCACTGAAGCTTTCTTT
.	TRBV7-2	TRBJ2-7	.	CASSLLTTSYEQYF	TGTGCCAGCAGCTTACTCACAACCTCCTACGAGCAGTACTTC
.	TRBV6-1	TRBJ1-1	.	CASSALQGGTEAFF	TGTGCCAGCAGTGCCTTACAGGGCGGCACTGAAGCTTTCTTT
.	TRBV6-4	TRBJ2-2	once	CASSVQGGTGELFF	TGTGCCAGCAGTGTTCAGGGGGGCACCGGGGAGCTGTTTTTT
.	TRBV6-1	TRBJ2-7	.	CASSDAGLSYEQYF	TGTGCCAGCAGTGACGCGGGGCTCTCCTACGAGCAGTACTTC
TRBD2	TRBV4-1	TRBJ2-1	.	CASSPLAGGPSTEQFF	TGCGCCAGCAGCCCTCTAGCGGGGGGGCCGTCCACTGAGCAGTTCTTC
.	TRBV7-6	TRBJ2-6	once	CASSLSPGTGANVLTF	TGTGCCAGCAGCTTAAGCCCAGGGACTGGGGCCAACGTCCTGACTTTC